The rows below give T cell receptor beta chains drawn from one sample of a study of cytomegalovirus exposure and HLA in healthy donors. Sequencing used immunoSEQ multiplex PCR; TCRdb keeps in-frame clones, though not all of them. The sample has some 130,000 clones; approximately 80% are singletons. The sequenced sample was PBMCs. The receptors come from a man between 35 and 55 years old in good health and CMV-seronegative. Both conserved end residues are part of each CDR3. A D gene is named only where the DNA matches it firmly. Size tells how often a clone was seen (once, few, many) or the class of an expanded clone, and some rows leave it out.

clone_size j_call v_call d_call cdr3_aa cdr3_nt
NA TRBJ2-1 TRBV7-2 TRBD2 CASSLGSGGRYNEQFF TGTGCCAGCAGCTTAGGTAGCGGGGGGCGTTACAATGAGCAGTTCTTC
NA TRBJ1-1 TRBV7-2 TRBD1 CASSSDRGRAEAFF TGTGCCAGCAGCTCCGACAGGGGGCGAGCTGAAGCTTTCTTT
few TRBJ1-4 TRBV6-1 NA CASTGEKLFF TGTGCCAGCACGGGTGAAAAACTGTTTTTT
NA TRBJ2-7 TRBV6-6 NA CASSLIYEQYF TGTGCCAGCAGTTTAATCTACGAGCAGTACTTC
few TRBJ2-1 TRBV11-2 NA CASSPGRGAHEQKQFF TGTGCCAGCAGCCCGGGGAGGGGGGCGCATGAGCAGAAGCAGTTCTTC
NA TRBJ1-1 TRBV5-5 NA CASSELPGSYTEAFF TGTGCCAGCAGCGAACTGCCAGGTTCCTACACTGAAGCTTTCTTT
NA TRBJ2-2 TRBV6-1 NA CASSALRDGELFF TGTGCCAGCAGTGCCCTTCGGGACGGGGAGCTGTTTTTT
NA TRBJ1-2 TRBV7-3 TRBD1 CASSLTGGRGYTF TGTGCCAGCAGCTTAACAGGGGGCCGGGGCTACACCTTC
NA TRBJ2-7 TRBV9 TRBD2 CASSTSSGGPAYEQYF TGTGCCAGCAGCACCTCTAGCGGGGGGCCCGCCTACGAGCAGTACTTC
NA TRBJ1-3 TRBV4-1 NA CASSQAGSGNTIYF TGCGCCAGCAGCCAAGCGGGCTCTGGAAACACCATATATTTT
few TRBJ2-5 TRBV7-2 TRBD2 CASSLPAGAETQYF TGTGCCAGCAGCCTCCCCGCGGGAGCTGAGACCCAGTACTTC
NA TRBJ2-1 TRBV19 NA CASKQLFSYNEQFF TGTGCCAGCAAACAGCTATTCTCCTACAATGAGCAGTTCTTC
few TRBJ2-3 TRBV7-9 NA CASSLVQGTDTQYF TGTGCCAGCAGCTTAGTCCAGGGAACAGATACGCAGTATTTT
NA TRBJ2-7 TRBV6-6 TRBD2 CASSYVSGGSYEQYF TGTGCCAGCAGTTACGTCAGCGGGGGGTCCTACGAGCAGTACTTC
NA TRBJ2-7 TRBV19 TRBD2 CATRGGFYEQYF TGTGCCACAAGGGGAGGGTTCTACGAGCAGTACTTC
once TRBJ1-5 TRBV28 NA CASSFLSTHSNQPQHF TGTGCCAGCAGTTTTCTCTCGACACATAGCAATCAGCCCCAGCATTTT
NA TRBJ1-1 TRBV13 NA CASSLGGGPPMNTEAFF TGTGCCAGCAGCTTAGGTGGAGGGCCCCCCATGAACACTGAAGCTTTCTTT
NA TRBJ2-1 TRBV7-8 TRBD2 CASSLFSGDSYNEQFF TGTGCCAGCAGCTTATTTAGCGGGGACTCCTACAATGAGCAGTTCTTC
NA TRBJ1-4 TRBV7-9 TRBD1 CASSLAGTGREKLFF TGTGCCAGCAGCTTAGCCGGGACAGGGCGGGAAAAACTGTTTTTT
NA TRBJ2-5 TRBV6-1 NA CASSFRGGDSGLWYF TGTGCCAGCAGTTTCCGAGGGGGGGACTCTGGGTTGTGGTACTTC
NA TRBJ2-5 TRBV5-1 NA CASSLDGRLAETQYF TGCGCCAGCAGCTTGGATGGCAGGTTGGCCGAGACCCAGTACTTC
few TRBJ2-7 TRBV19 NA CASKRQGNSAEQYF TGTGCCAGTAAGCGGCAGGGGAACTCCGCCGAGCAGTACTTC
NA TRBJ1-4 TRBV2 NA CASQVLGTTNEKLFF TGTGCCAGCCAGGTGTTGGGCACAACTAATGAAAAACTGTTTTTT
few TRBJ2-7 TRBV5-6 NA CASSFSPTGEQYF TGTGCCAGCAGCTTTTCCCCCACAGGGGAGCAGTACTTC
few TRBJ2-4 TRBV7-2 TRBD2 CASSLVAGGSIAKNIQYF TGTGCCAGCAGCTTAGTAGCGGGAGGTTCGATAGCCAAAAACATTCAGTACTTC
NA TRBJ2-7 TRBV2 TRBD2 CASSSRGGLGPGDEQYF TGTGCCAGCAGTTCCCGGGGGGGACTAGGACCAGGCGACGAGCAGTACTTC
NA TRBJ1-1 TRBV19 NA CASRVQLNTEAFF TGTGCCAGTAGGGTCCAGTTGAACACTGAAGCTTTCTTT
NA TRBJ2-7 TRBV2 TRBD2 CASSGLAGSPAYEQYF TGTGCCAGCAGCGGACTAGCGGGGAGCCCCGCCTACGAGCAGTACTTC
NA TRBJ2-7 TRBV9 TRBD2 CASSESSGTSYEQYF TGTGCCAGCAGCGAGTCTAGCGGGACCTCTTACGAGCAGTACTTC
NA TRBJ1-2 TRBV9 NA CASSSPPGDYGYTF TGTGCCAGCAGCTCCCCCCCCGGAGACTATGGCTACACCTTC